This T cell receptor (beta chain) was recovered during a study of blood T cells in healthy people across ages. This clonotype was recorded once. The junction and the germline gene differ at one end; a read error may be behind it. Researchers collected roughly 10 milliliters of peripheral blood from every single donor. This CDR3 region has 15 residues. Germline V gives CDR1 DFQATT, CDR2 SNEGSKA (reference sequence). Primers used in a second PCR of roughly 6 to 12 cycles were a sample-barcoded 5' primer and a J-beta primer mix. In TCRdb, the 5' RACE reads were re-called with MiXCR into one record per CDR3 protein. The repertoire holds some 1.6 million distinct CDR3 sequences, with roughly a third as singletons.

The sample consisted of blood. The V and J genes are TRBV20-1 and TRBJ2-7; the D gene is possibly TRBD2 (5 bases). The TCR originated in a woman aged 25 to 39 in good health. In DNA form, the CDR3 reads TGCAGTACTAGAGACCCCATGGGTAGGTCCTACGAGCAGTACTTC. This encodes CSTRDPMGRSYEQYF.